The 9 T cell receptor beta chains in this list originate from one sample, sequenced in a study of T cell repertoires in cytomegalovirus infection. Each CDR3 protein is one row after TCRdb ran MiXCR on the reads. This sample has about 470,000 distinct CDR3 sequences; approximately 40% occur once, and the top ten carry roughly two fifths. The antigens of these receptors remain unknown. The sequences come from cultured PBMCs, collected from culture after CMV antigen stimulation. Receptor source: a human donor in good health (CMV status not recorded). Some clones in this sample may be carry-over from other donors' samples.

The CDR3 DNA follows: TGTGCCAGCAGCCCTCCAACAGGGTGGACCTATGGCTACACCTTC. Translation gives CASSPPTGWTYGYTF. The chain carries TRBV7-6 and TRBJ1-2, with D maybe TRBD1 (6 bases). Trimming took 5 bases from V and 4 from J, leaving 17 bases between them. This CDR3 spans 15 amino acids. CDR1 is SGHVS and CDR2 is FNYEAQ in the germline V gene. Based on the CDR3 plus reference TRBV7-6 and TRBJ1-2, the full variable domain is GAGVSQSPRYKVTKRGQDVALRCDPISGHVSLYWYRQALGQGPEFLTYFNYEAQQDKSGLPNDRFSAERPEGSISTLTIQRTEQRDSAMYRCASSPPTGWTYGYTFGSGTRLTVV.

This chain connects TRBV5-6 to TRBJ2-1, with D hard to call. This CDR3 is 15 amino acids long. Trimming left V 1 base short and J 7 bases short, with 15 bases between. Looked up from germline, CDR1 is SGHDT and CDR2 is YYEEEE. CDR3 in DNA: TGTGCCAGCAGCTTGCCCCCCCGGGCCTGGAATGAGCAGTTCTTC. As protein: CASSLPPRAWNEQFF.

V usage is TRBV2 and J usage is TRBJ2-1; 13 nucleotides match TRBD2. Trimming removed 6 bases from V and 7 bases from J; junction bases left unmatched: 6. The germline V gene has CDR1 SNHLY and CDR2 FYNNEI. The CDR3 consists of 15 residues. The CDR3 sequence is CASRETSGGPNEQFF. The CDR3 DNA reads TGTGCCAGCAGGGAGACTAGCGGGGGGCCGAATGAGCAGTTCTTC. The full variable domain, its missing parts supplied by reference TRBV2 and TRBJ2-1, is EPEVTQTPSHQVTQMGQEVILRCVPISNHLYFYWYRQILGQKVEFLVSFYNNEISEKSEIFDDQFSVERPDGSNFTLKIRSTKLEDSAMYFCASRETSGGPNEQFFGPGTRLTVL.

Only a few counts were recorded for this clonotype. V is TRBV6-6 and J is TRBJ2-7, with TRBD2 as a possible D gene (7 bases). This CDR3 contains 14 residues. Trimming cost V 4 bases and J 0 bases, with 10 bases left between them. CDR1 and CDR2 (germline): MNHNY, SVGAGI (reference sequence). The CDR3 loop is CASSWGGRSYEQYF. DNA for the CDR3: TGTGCCAGCAGTTGGGGGGGGCGCTCCTACGAGCAGTACTTC.

The chain is built from TRBV7-2 and TRBJ2-2; D could derive from TRBD1 or TRBD2 (6 bases each). CDR3 length: 16 amino acids. Per germline, CDR1 SGHTA and CDR2 FQGNSA. V lost 5 bases to trimming and J lost 5 bases, with 18 bases between them. CDR3 DNA sequence: TGTGCCAGCAGCCTACTTTGGTGGGGGGCTACCGGGGAGCTGTTTTTT. This encodes CASSLLWWGATGELFF.

This chain uses TRBV4-1 with TRBJ2-6; unclear D gene. The CDR3 is 17 amino acids. V lost 2 bases to trimming and J lost 0 bases, with 11 bases between them. Germline V gives CDR1 MGHRA, CDR2 YSYEKL. CDR3 loop: CASSQWVGLSGANVLTF. The DNA for the CDR3 is TGCGCCAGCAGCCAATGGGTCGGCCTCTCTGGGGCCAACGTCCTGACTTTC.

This chain uses TRBV7-2 with TRBJ2-1; D is unclear. The CDR3 is 13 amino acids. Germline values: CDR1 SGHTA, CDR2 FQGNSA. The V gene lost 8 bases and the J gene lost 5 bases, with 13 bases spanning the gap. Written as DNA, the CDR3 is TGTGCCAGCGAGGTCGCTTGGGACAATGAGCAGTTCTTC. It is translated as CASEVAWDNEQFF. The full variable domain, rest sourced from reference TRBV7-2 and TRBJ2-1, is GAGVSQSPSNKVTEKGKDVELRCDPISGHTALYWYRQSLGQGLEFLIYFQGNSAPDKSGLPSDRFSAERTGGSVSTLTIQRTQQEDSAVYLCASEVAWDNEQFFGPGTRLTVL.

This clonotype was detected many times. The V gene is TRBV7-2, the J gene TRBJ2-1; TRBD2 might be the D (6 bases). Per germline, CDR1 SGHTA and CDR2 FQGNSA. This CDR3 comprises 15 residues. Trimming took off 5 bases at V and 7 bases at J, with 18 bases between the two ends. CDR3: CASSHRTILRNEQFF. As DNA, the CDR3 is TGTGCCAGCAGCCACAGGACTATCCTACGGAATGAGCAGTTCTTC.

V and J are TRBV7-6 and TRBJ1-5; no firm D call. Per the germline V gene, CDR1 is SGHVS and CDR2 is FNYEAQ. V was pared by 2 bases and J by 7 bases, with 9 bases between. The CDR3 consists of 13 residues. The CDR3 DNA reads as TGTGCCAGCAGCTTATCGGTTGCGCAGCCCCAGCATTTT. Its protein is CASSLSVAQPQHF.